This is a list of T cell receptor beta chains from one sample in a study of CD8 T cells in ankylosing spondylitis. TCRdb recomputed calls from the 5' RACE reads with MiXCR, one row per CDR3 protein. Of approximately 400,000 distinct CDR3 sequences listed, more than 25% are singletons. Sequencing was performed on blood, either unsorted or a sorted T cell fraction (not recorded which). The receptors originated from a male donor with ankylosing spondylitis. CDR3s include the opening cysteine and the closing phenylalanine or tryptophan. A D gene is named only where the DNA matches it firmly. Not all rows give a size; the values are once, few, many and, for expanded clones, a class.

j_call d_call cdr3_length clone_size v_call cdr3_aa cdr3_nt
TRBJ2-1 TRBD2 18 few TRBV20-1 CSARPITSVAYSYNEQFF TGCAGTGCTCGCCCCATTACTAGCGTGGCCTACTCCTACAATGAGCAGTTCTTC
TRBJ2-5 . 13 few TRBV27 CASSLGLQGTQYF TGTGCCAGCAGTTTAGGCCTGCAAGGGACCCAGTACTTC
TRBJ2-5 . 12 . TRBV20-1 CSASQSQETQYF TGCAGTGCTAGTCAGTCCCAAGAGACCCAGTACTTC
TRBJ2-3 TRBD2 15 . TRBV24-1 CATSVPSGIGDTQYF TGTGCCACCAGTGTCCCTAGCGGGATTGGGGATACGCAGTATTTT
TRBJ1-1 . 15 . TRBV18 CASSQATVMGTEAFF TGTGCCAGCTCACAAGCCACAGTCATGGGCACTGAAGCTTTCTTT
TRBJ2-5 TRBD1 13 . TRBV20-1 CSAPQGVGETQYF TGCAGTGCTCCGCAGGGGGTGGGAGAGACCCAGTACTTC
TRBJ2-1 TRBD2 15 . TRBV20-1 CSARQPSGVYNEQFF TGCAGTGCCAGACAGCCTAGCGGGGTCTACAATGAGCAGTTCTTC
TRBJ2-2 . 17 . TRBV7-2 CASSLVARGGGTGELFF TGTGCCAGCAGCTTAGTGGCCCGGGGAGGGGGAACCGGGGAGCTGTTTTTT
TRBJ2-7 . 17 few TRBV5-1 CASSLEPRGRGSDEQYF TGCGCCAGCAGCTTGGAACCCCGAGGGAGAGGTTCCGACGAGCAGTACTTC
TRBJ2-1 . 12 few TRBV20-1 CSESTPFGEQFF TGCAGTGAGTCGACACCGTTCGGGGAGCAGTTCTTC
TRBJ1-3 TRBD1 16 few TRBV20-1 CSARDPGGFSGNTIYF TGCAGTGCTAGAGATCCAGGGGGGTTCTCTGGAAACACCATATATTTT
TRBJ2-1 . 15 few TRBV11-3 CASSRPGSSYNEQFF TGTGCCAGCAGCCGCCCGGGGAGCTCCTACAATGAGCAGTTCTTC
TRBJ2-3 . 15 few TRBV20-1 CSARGRGPSTDTQYF TGCAGTGCTAGGGGGAGGGGGCCTAGCACAGATACGCAGTATTTT
TRBJ2-1 . 11 few TRBV29-1 CSVGTWNEQFF TGCAGCGTCGGGACGTGGAATGAGCAGTTCTTC
TRBJ1-1 . 14 few TRBV3-1 CASSHADKRGRAFF TGTGCCAGCAGCCACGCTGACAAAAGGGGACGAGCTTTCTTT
TRBJ1-6 . 16 . TRBV7-9 CASSLVQSSYNSPLHF TGTGCCAGCAGCTTAGTCCAGAGCTCCTATAATTCACCCCTCCACTTT
TRBJ2-2 TRBD1 18 . TRBV15 CATSRDIRDRDGPGELFF TGTGCCACCAGCAGAGATATTCGGGACAGGGATGGCCCCGGGGAGCTGTTTTTT
TRBJ2-1 . 12 few TRBV5-5 CASSFLGREQFF TGTGCCAGCAGCTTTCTGGGAAGGGAGCAGTTCTTC
TRBJ1-4 . 15 . TRBV10-3 CAISAGREANEKLFF TGTGCCATCAGTGCTGGCAGGGAAGCTAATGAAAAACTGTTTTTT
TRBJ1-3 . 12 few TRBV20-1 CSVLGQGNTIYF TGCAGTGTCCTCGGGCAAGGAAACACCATATATTTT
TRBJ1-1 . 12 . TRBV7-9 CASSFKDTEAFF TGTGCCAGCAGCTTTAAGGACACTGAAGCTTTCTTT
TRBJ1-4 . 14 . TRBV7-2 CASSLARSNEKLFF TGTGCCAGCAGCTTAGCTCGGTCTAATGAAAAACTGTTTTTT
TRBJ2-1 . 15 . TRBV12-3/TRBV12-4 CASSSSRLVYNEQFF TGTGCCAGCAGTTCCTCCAGACTAGTGTACAATGAGCAGTTCTTC
TRBJ1-4 TRBD1 13 . TRBV20-1 CSASRDSNEKLFF TGCAGTGCTAGTCGGGACAGTAATGAAAAACTGTTTTTT
TRBJ2-4 . 11 . TRBV29-1 CSVYDLNIQYF TGCAGCGTTTACGACTTAAACATTCAGTACTTC
TRBJ2-5 TRBD2 12 . TRBV3-1 CAFSGSGETQYF TGTGCCTTCAGCGGGAGTGGAGAGACCCAGTACTTC
TRBJ2-1 TRBD1 11 . TRBV7-2 CASSFDRDQVF TGTGCCAGCAGCTTCGACAGGGACCAGGTCTTC
TRBJ2-1 . 15 few TRBV19 CASSIDRTGTNEQFF TGTGCCAGTAGTATAGACCGGACGGGTACGAATGAGCAGTTCTTC
TRBJ2-2 . 13 many TRBV7-2 CASSAQRGGELFF TGTGCCAGCAGCGCTCAGCGAGGCGGGGAGCTGTTTTTT
TRBJ1-1 TRBD1 12 few TRBV14 CASSSQGESAFF TGTGCCAGCAGCTCTCAGGGGGAGTCAGCTTTCTTT
TRBJ2-1 TRBD1 15 . TRBV11-2 CASSTGTAYYNEQFF TGTGCCAGCAGCACCGGGACAGCATATTACAATGAGCAGTTCTTC
TRBJ2-3 . 16 . TRBV3-1 CASSQGIGGVTDTQYF TGTGCCAGCAGCCAAGGGATTGGAGGGGTCACAGATACGCAGTATTTT
TRBJ1-1 TRBD1 17 few TRBV27 CASSLTSRGPMNTEAFF TGTGCCAGCAGTTTAACTAGCAGGGGGCCCATGAACACTGAAGCTTTCTTT
TRBJ2-7 TRBD1 12 . TRBV20-1 CSAMDRGLEQYF TGCAGTGCAATGGACAGGGGTCTCGAGCAGTACTTC
TRBJ1-5 . 16 . TRBV7-9 CASSRSGGGDNQPQHF TGTGCCAGCAGCCGTAGTGGAGGGGGAGACAATCAGCCCCAGCATTTT
TRBJ2-1 . 14 few TRBV24-1 CATSVRTSLHEQFF TGTGCCACCAGTGTCCGAACGTCCCTGCATGAGCAGTTCTTC
TRBJ2-1 TRBD2 12 once TRBV19 CASSTQWTSQFF TGTGCCAGTAGTACGCAGTGGACTAGCCAGTTCTTC
TRBJ2-1 . 15 . TRBV3-1 CASSQDLVRGNEQFF TGTGCCAGCAGCCAAGATCTAGTCAGGGGCAATGAGCAGTTCTTC
TRBJ2-3 TRBD1 18 . TRBV20-1 CSARTGVSEAGTSDTQYF TGCAGTGCAAGGACAGGGGTTTCGGAAGCGGGTACTTCAGATACGCAGTATTTT
TRBJ2-2 . 13 few TRBV7-9 CASSFESAGELFF TGTGCCAGCAGCTTTGAGTCGGCCGGGGAGCTGTTTTTT
TRBJ1-5 . 13 . TRBV11-2 CASSWDTYQPQHF TGTGCCAGCAGCTGGGACACCTATCAGCCCCAGCATTTT
TRBJ2-5 . 13 . TRBV20-1 CSTVEGGRETQYF TGCAGCACCGTAGAAGGGGGTCGAGAGACCCAGTACTTC
TRBJ2-1 TRBD2 12 . TRBV29-1 CSVKSGRDEQFF TGCAGCGTAAAAAGCGGGAGAGATGAGCAGTTCTTC
TRBJ2-1 . 17 few TRBV5-1 CASSWGGQGARGNEQFF TGCGCCAGCAGCTGGGGGGGCCAGGGGGCTAGAGGGAATGAGCAGTTCTTC
TRBJ2-1 TRBD2 15 many TRBV5-1 CASSIAAGGRDEQFF TGCGCCAGCAGCATAGCAGCGGGAGGGAGGGATGAGCAGTTCTTC
TRBJ2-5 . 14 few TRBV20-1 CSARTATGQETQYF TGCAGTGCTAGAACGGCCACGGGGCAAGAGACCCAGTACTTC
TRBJ2-3 . 13 . TRBV20-1 CSADSGEADTQYF TGCAGTGCTGATTCTGGGGAGGCAGATACGCAGTATTTT
TRBJ2-3 . 14 few TRBV4-1 CASSQEGTLNTQYF TGCGCCAGCAGCCAAGAAGGTACCCTTAATACGCAGTATTTT
TRBJ2-7 . 14 . TRBV3-1 CASSLQGDSYEQYF TGTGCCAGCAGCCTTCAAGGGGACTCCTACGAGCAGTACTTC
TRBJ2-3 . 15 few TRBV12-3/TRBV12-4 CASSPSGDRTDTQYF TGTGCCAGCAGTCCATCTGGGGACCGCACAGATACGCAGTATTTT
TRBJ1-5 . 15 . TRBV6-1 CASSPGGRRNQPQHF TGTGCCAGCAGCCCTGGGGGTCGTAGAAATCAGCCCCAGCATTTT
TRBJ1-2 TRBD1 12 few TRBV20-1 CSVRTGDFGYTF TGCAGTGTTAGGACAGGGGACTTTGGCTACACCTTC
TRBJ2-2 TRBD1 13 few TRBV20-1 CSASRGRDGELFF TGCAGTGCTAGCAGGGGGCGGGACGGGGAGCTGTTTTTT